The clone carrying this TCR beta chain has only one observation. This sample stems from a study of cytomegalovirus exposure and HLA in healthy donors. Study in general: The approximately 690 first-cohort repertoires and the approximately 110 validation repertoires shared the same platform, a later analysis reported.

Sequencing used immunoSEQ multiplex PCR; TCRdb keeps in-frame clones, though not all of them. The sample has approximately 110,000 clones, 88% seen once. The germline CDR1 and CDR2 sequences are MDHEN and SYDVKM. The CDR3 is 13 amino acids. V was cut by 5 bases and J by 7 bases, with 15 bases left in between. This TCR came from a woman in her late teens or twenties in good health and CMV-seronegative. Sequencing used PBMCs. This rearrangement joins TRBV28 to TRBJ2-7; D uncertain. The CDR3 here is CASSILGAREQYF. The CDR3 DNA reads as TGTGCCAGCAGTATATTAGGAGCGCGGGAGCAGTACTTC. Full variable domain (outside the CDR3, taken from reference TRBV28 and TRBJ2-7): DVKVTQSSRYLVKRTGEKVFLECVQDMDHENMFWYRQDPGLGLRLIYFSYDVKMKEKGDIPEGYSVSREKKERFSLILESASTNQTSMYLCASSILGAREQYFGPGTRLTVT.